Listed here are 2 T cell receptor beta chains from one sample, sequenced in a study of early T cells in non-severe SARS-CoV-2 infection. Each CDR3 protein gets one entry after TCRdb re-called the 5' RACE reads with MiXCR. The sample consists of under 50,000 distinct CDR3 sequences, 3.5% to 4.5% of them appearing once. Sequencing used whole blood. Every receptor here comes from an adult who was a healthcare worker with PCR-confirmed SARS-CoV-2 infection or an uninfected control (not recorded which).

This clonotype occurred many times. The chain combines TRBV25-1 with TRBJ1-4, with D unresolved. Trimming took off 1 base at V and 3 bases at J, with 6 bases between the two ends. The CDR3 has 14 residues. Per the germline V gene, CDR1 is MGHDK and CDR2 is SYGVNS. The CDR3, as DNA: TGTGCCAGCAGTGAATTGCGGTCTAATGAAAAACTGTTTTTT. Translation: CASSELRSNEKLFF. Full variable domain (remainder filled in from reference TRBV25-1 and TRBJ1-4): EADIYQTPRYLVIGTGKKITLECSQTMGHDKMYWYQQDPGMELHLIHYSYGVNSTEKGDLSSESTVSRIRTEHFPLTLESARPSHTSQYLCASSELRSNEKLFFGSGTQLSVL.

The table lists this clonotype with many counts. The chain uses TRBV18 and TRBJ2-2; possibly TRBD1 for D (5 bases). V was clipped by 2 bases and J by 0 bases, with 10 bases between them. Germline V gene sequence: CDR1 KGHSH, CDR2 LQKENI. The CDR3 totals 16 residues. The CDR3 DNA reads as TGTGCCAGCTCACCAAGGGGCAGTTCGAACACCGGGGAGCTGTTTTTT. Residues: CASSPRGSSNTGELFF.